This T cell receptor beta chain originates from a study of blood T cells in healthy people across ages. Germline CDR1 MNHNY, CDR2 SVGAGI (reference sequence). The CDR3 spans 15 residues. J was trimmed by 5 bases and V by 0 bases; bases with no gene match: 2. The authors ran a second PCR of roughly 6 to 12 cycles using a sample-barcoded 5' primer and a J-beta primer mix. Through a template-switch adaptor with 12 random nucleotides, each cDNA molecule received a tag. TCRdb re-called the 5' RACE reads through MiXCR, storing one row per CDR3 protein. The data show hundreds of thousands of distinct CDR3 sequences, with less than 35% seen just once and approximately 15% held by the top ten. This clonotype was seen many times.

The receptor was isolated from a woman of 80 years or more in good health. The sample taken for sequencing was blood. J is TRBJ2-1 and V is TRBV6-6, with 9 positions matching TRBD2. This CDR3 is CASSYSGGGDNEQFF. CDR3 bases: TGTGCCAGCAGTTACTCGGGCGGGGGGGACAATGAGCAGTTCTTC.